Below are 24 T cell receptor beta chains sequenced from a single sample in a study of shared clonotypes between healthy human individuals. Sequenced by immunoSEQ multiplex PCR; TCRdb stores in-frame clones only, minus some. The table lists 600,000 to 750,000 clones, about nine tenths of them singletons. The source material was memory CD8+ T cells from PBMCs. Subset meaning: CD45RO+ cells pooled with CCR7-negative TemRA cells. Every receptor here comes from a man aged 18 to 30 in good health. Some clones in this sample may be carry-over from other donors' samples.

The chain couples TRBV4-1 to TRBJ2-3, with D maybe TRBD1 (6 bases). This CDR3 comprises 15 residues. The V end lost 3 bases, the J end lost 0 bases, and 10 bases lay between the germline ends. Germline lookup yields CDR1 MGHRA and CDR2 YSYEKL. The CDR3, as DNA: TGCGCCAGCAGCCACCGGACAGAGAGCACAGATACGCAGTATTTT. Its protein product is CASSHRTESTDTQYF.

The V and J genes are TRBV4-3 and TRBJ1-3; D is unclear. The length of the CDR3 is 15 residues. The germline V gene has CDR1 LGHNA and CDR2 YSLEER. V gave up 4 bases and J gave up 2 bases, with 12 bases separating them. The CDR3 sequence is CASSLGRRAGNTIYF. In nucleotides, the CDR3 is TGCGCCAGCAGCCTAGGGCGAAGGGCTGGAAACACCATATATTTT.

CDR3 DNA: TGTGCCAGCAGTTTATCCGAGGCCGCGGGGGCGAACACTGAAGCTTTCTTT. Its protein is CASSLSEAAGANTEAFF. The chain combines TRBV27 with TRBJ1-1; D is perhaps TRBD1 (6 bases). CDR1 is MNHEY and CDR2 is SMNVEV in the germline V gene (reference sequence). The CDR3 covers 17 residues. V was cut by 0 bases and J by 1 base, with 15 bases left in between.

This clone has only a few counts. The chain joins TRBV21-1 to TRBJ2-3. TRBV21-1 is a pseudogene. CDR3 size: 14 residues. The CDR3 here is CASSLTQRADTQYF. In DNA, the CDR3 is TGTGCCAGCAGCCTCACCCAAAGGGCAGATACGCAGTATTTT.

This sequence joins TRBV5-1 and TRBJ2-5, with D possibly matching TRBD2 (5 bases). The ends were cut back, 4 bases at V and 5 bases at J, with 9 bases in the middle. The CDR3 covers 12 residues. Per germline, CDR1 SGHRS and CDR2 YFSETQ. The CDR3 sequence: CASSGPGETQYF. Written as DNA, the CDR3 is TGCGCCAGCAGCGGGCCGGGGGAGACCCAGTACTTC.

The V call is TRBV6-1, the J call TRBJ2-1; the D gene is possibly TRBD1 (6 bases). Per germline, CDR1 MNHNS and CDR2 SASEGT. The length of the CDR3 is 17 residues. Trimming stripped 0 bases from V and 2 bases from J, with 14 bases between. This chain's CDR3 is CASSEAGRGSAYNEQFF. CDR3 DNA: TGTGCCAGCAGTGAAGCGGGAAGGGGGAGCGCCTACAATGAGCAGTTCTTC.

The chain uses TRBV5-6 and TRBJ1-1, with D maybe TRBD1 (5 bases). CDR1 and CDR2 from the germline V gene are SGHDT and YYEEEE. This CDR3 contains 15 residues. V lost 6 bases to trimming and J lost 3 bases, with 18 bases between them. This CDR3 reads CASTPEGSWDTEAFF. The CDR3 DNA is TGTGCCAGCACCCCCGAGGGGTCTTGGGACACTGAAGCTTTCTTT.

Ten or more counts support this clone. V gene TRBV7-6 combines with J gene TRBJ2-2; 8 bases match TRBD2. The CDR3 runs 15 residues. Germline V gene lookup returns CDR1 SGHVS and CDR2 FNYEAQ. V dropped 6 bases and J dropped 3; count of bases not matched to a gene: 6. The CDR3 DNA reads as TGTGCCAGCAGTCGGAGCGGGAGCCACACCGGGGAGCTGTTTTTT. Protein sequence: CASSRSGSHTGELFF.

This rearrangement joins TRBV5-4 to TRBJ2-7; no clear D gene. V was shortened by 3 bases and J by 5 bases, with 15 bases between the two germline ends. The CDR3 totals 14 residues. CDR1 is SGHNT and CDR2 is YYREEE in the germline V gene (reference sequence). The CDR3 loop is CASSWIGRWDEQYF. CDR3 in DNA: TGTGCCAGCAGCTGGATAGGACGGTGGGACGAGCAGTACTTC.

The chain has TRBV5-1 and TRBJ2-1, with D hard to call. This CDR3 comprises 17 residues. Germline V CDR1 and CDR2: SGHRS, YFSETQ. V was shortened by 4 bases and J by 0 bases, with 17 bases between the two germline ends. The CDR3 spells CASSQVVLVVSYNEQFF. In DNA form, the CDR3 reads TGCGCCAGCAGCCAAGTCGTCTTAGTTGTCTCCTACAATGAGCAGTTCTTC.

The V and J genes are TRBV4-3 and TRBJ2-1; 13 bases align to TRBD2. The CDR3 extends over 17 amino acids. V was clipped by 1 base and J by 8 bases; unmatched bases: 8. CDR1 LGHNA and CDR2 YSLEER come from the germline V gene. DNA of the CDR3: TGCGCCAGCAGCCAAGCATACAGGACTAGCGGGAGCTATGAGCAGTTCTTC. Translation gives CASSQAYRTSGSYEQFF.

The CDR3 loop reads CASSDGLELSGNTIYF. The CDR3, as DNA: TGTGCCAGCAGCGACGGCCTGGAGCTTTCTGGAAACACCATATATTTT. This chain connects TRBV28 to TRBJ1-3; no clear D. The germline V and J ends were trimmed by 6 bases and 1 base, with 16 bases remaining between them. Germline assignment: CDR1 MDHEN and CDR2 SYDVKM. The CDR3 is made up of 16 amino acids.

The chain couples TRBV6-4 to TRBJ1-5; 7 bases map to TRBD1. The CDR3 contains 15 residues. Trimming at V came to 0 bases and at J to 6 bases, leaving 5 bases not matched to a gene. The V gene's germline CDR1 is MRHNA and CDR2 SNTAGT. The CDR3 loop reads CASSDSPGGAQPQHF. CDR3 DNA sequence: TGTGCCAGCAGTGACTCTCCAGGGGGGGCTCAGCCCCAGCATTTT.

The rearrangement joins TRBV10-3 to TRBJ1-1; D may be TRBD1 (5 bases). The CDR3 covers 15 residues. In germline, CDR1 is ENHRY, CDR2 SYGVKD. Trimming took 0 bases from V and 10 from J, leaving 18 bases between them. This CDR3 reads CAISESGTPNLGAFF. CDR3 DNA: TGTGCCATCAGTGAGTCTGGGACTCCAAACTTGGGAGCTTTCTTT.

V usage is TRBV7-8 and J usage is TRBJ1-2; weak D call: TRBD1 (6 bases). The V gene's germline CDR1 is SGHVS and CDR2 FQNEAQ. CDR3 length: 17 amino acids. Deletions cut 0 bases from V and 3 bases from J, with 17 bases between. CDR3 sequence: CASSLAIVRGEDYGYTF. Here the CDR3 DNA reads TGTGCCAGCAGCTTAGCGATCGTCAGGGGTGAAGACTATGGCTACACCTTC.

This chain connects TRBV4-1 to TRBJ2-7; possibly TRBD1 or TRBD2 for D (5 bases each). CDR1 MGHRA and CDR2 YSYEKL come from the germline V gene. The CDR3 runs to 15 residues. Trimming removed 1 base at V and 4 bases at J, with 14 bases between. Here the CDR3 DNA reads TGCGCCAGCAGCCAAGGGGACCTCCGGTGGTACGAGCAGTACTTC. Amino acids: CASSQGDLRWYEQYF.

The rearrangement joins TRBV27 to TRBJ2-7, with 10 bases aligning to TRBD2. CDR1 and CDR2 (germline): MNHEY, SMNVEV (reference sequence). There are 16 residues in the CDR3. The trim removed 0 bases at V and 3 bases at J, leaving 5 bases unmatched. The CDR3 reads CASSLSQPSGSYEQYF. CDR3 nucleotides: TGTGCCAGCAGTTTATCGCAACCTAGCGGGAGCTACGAGCAGTACTTC.

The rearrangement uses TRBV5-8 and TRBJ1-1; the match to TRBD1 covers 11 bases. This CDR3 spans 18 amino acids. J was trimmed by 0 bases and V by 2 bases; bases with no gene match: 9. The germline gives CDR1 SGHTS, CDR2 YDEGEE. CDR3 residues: CASSFTPRDRGMNTEAFF. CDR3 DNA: TGTGCCAGCAGCTTTACTCCACGGGACAGGGGGATGAACACTGAAGCTTTCTTT.

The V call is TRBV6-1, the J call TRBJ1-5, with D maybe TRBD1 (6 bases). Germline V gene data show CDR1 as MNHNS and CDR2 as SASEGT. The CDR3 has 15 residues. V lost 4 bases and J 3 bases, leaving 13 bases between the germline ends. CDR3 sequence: CASSAFGQNNQPQHF. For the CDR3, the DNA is TGTGCCAGCAGTGCCTTTGGACAGAACAATCAGCCCCAGCATTTT.

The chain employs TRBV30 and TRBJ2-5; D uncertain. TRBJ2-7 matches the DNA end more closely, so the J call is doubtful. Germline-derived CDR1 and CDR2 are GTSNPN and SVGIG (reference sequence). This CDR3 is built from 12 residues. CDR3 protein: CAWSLFSYEQYF. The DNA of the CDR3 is TGTGCCTGGAGTTTATTCTCCTACGAGCAGTACTTC.

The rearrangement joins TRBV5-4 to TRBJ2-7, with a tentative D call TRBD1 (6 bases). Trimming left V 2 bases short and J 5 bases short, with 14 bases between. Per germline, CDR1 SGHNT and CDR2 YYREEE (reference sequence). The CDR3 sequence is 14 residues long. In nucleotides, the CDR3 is TGTGCCAGCAGCTTAACAGGGATTTTAAACGAGCAGTACTTC. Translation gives CASSLTGILNEQYF. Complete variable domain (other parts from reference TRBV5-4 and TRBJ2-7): ETGVTQSPTHLIKTRGQQVTLRCSSQSGHNTVSWYQQALGQGPQFIFQYYREEENGRGNFPPRFSGLQFPNYSSELNVNALELDDSALYLCASSLTGILNEQYFGPGTRLTVT.

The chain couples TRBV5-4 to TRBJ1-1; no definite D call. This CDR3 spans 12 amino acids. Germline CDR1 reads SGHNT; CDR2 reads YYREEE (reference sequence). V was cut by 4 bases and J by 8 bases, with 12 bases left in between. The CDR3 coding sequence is TGTGCCAGCAGCGGAGAAGTTGGGGAAGCTTTCTTT. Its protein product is CASSGEVGEAFF. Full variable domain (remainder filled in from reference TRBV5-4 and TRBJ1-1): ETGVTQSPTHLIKTRGQQVTLRCSSQSGHNTVSWYQQALGQGPQFIFQYYREEENGRGNFPPRFSGLQFPNYSSELNVNALELDDSALYLCASSGEVGEAFFGQGTRLTVV.

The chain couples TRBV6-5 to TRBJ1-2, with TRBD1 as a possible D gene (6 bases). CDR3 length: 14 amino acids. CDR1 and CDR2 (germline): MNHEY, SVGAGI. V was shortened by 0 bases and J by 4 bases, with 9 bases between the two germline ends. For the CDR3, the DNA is TGTGCCAGCAGTTACTCGGGACACCCCTATGGCTACACCTTC. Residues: CASSYSGHPYGYTF.

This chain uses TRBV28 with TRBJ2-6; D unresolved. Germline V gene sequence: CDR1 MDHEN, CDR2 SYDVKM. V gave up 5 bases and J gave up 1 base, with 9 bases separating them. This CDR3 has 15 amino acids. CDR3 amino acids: CASSPLGSGANVLTF. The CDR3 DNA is TGTGCCAGCAGTCCCCTAGGGTCTGGGGCCAACGTCCTGACTTTC.